The rows below give T cell receptor beta chains drawn from one sample of a study of blood T cell repertoires in COVID-19. The table came from immunoSEQ multiplex PCR; TCRdb's copy has only in-frame clones and leaves some out. The repertoire holds 150,000 to 200,000 clones, with approximately 90% as singletons. Sequenced material: peripheral blood. The receptors were sampled from a woman in her thirties with acute or convalescent COVID-19. The CDR3 runs from the conserved cysteine through the conserved F or W. A D gene is named only where the DNA matches it firmly. Size is stated for part of the rows, as once, few or many counts, or as a class when the clone is expanded.

>NA|TRBJ1-3|NA|TRBV6-1
TGTGCCAGCAGTGAAGCCGGGAGCTCTGGAAACACCATATATTTT
CASSEAGSSGNTIYF
>TRBD2|TRBJ2-5|NA|TRBV10-3
TGTGCCATCAGGGGGACTAGCGGGAGTCGGGAGACCCAGTACTTC
CAIRGTSGSRETQYF
>TRBD1|TRBJ2-2|once|TRBV15
TGTGCCACCAGCAGAGTCTATAGACAGGGGAACACCGGGGAGCTGTTTTTT
CATSRVYRQGNTGELFF
>TRBD2|TRBJ2-2|NA|TRBV5-1
TGCGCCAGCAATCGGGAGGGCCCCGGGGAGCTGTTTTTT
CASNREGPGELFF
>NA|TRBJ1-1|NA|TRBV7-9
TGTGCCAGCAGCGCCCAGGGGAGTACTGAAGCTTTCTTT
CASSAQGSTEAFF
>NA|TRBJ2-5|NA|TRBV27
TGTGCCAGCAGTCGTGTCCAGGGGTTGAGCCAGTACTTC
CASSRVQGLSQYF
>NA|TRBJ2-1|NA|TRBV19
TGTGCCAGTAGTCCCCAGGGACTCTCCGGATACAATGAGCAGTTCTTC
CASSPQGLSGYNEQFF
>TRBD2|TRBJ2-3|NA|TRBV5-1
TGCGCCAGCAGCTGGGGACTAGCGGCCTCCACAGATACGCAGTATTTT
CASSWGLAASTDTQYF
>NA|TRBJ2-3|NA|TRBV21-1
TGTGCCAGCAGCAAAGCGGGAGCGGGAGATACGCAGTATTTT
CASSKAGAGDTQYF
>NA|TRBJ2-1|NA|TRBV5-1
TGCGCCAGCAGCTGGGGGGATGAGCAGTTCTTC
CASSWGDEQFF
>NA|TRBJ2-5|NA|TRBV7-9
TGTGCCAGCAGCTTTGGACAGCAGCTAGGGACCCAGTACTTC
CASSFGQQLGTQYF
>NA|TRBJ2-1|NA|TRBV7-8
TGTGCCAGCAGCCAATCTATAACCGCCAATGAGCAGTTCTTC
CASSQSITANEQFF
>NA|TRBJ1-2|NA|TRBV11-2
TGTGCCAGCAGCTCCTTGACAGCCTATGGCTACACCTTC
CASSSLTAYGYTF
>NA|TRBJ2-3|NA|TRBV10-3
TGTGCCATCAGTGAGCGGGGAGATACGCAGTATTTT
CAISERGDTQYF